These T cell receptor beta chains were read from a single sample in a study of regulatory T cells in long-lasting Graves disease. Each CDR3 protein gets one entry after TCRdb re-called the multiplex PCR reads with MiXCR. The table records roughly 610,000 distinct CDR3 sequences, about 16% of them present only once. This same sample was also taken into another study, of T cells in Graves' hyperthyroidism and ophthalmopathy.

This specimen consisted of peripheral blood mononuclear cells (PBMCs), obtained at new diagnosis, from a patient treated with antithyroid drugs. The receptors stem from a young man with Graves disease. Each CDR3 is given without its conserved first and last residue. Clone size, where shown, is once, few, many, or a class for clones that have expanded.

v_call cdr3_length clone_size cdr3_aa
TRBV25-1 12 many ARLRRGSETEAF
TRBV12-3/TRBV12-4 13 many ASSSWTGGGQPQH
TRBV19 11 few ASSLLGQYEQY
TRBV19 14 . ASSIAGTPVYNEQF
TRBV7-9 12 few ASRKDWEQETQY
TRBV7-9 16 many ASSPTSGRATSYNEQF
TRBV24-1 11 . ATSDLDWGTQY
TRBV30 13 few AWSGWQEGYNEQF
TRBV11-2 15 many ASSLDRLAGASETQY
TRBV5-6 13 many ASSLSGPNGYEQY
TRBV5-6 14 . ASSFIGVIEKNIQY
TRBV4-1 13 few ASSQPAGRGNEQF
TRBV19 13 many ASSHDRGFTGELF
TRBV5-1 11 few ASRRTGRYEQY
TRBV28 14 many ASSYEQGARIYGYT
TRBV4-1 14 few ASSQEGPTRSYGYT
TRBV5-4 12 . ASTSRQGAGGYT
TRBV28 11 many ASSFYSSYEQY
TRBV2 10 many ASGGAQETQY
TRBV28 12 . ASSLAPSSYEQY
TRBV7-8 13 many ASSSSGRADYEQY
TRBV6-1 13 many ASSEAGGIHTEAF
TRBV27 13 few ASSTPTGLRTEAF
TRBV5-1 14 . ASSLLDKPSSYEQY
TRBV28 11 . ASFGGEPYEQY
TRBV30 12 . AWSYLLKSYEQY
TRBV28 15 few ASSLIAELGGANVLT
TRBV5-4 12 . ASSYRQGTYEQY